This T cell receptor (beta chain) was sequenced in a study of CD8 T cells in ankylosing spondylitis (TCRdb year 2017). Describing the broader study: To find TCR variants linked to disease, the study profiled T cell receptor beta repertoires in ankylosing spondylitis patients and healthy donors. The full study cohort was made up of approximately 27 ankylosing spondylitis patients and roughly 98 healthy donors. Peripheral blood was sampled, and synovial fluid was also collected from ankylosing spondylitis patients. Broad study findings and their caveats: A CD8+ phenotype was shown by the disease-linked clones, which were found at relatively low frequencies in peripheral blood. The disease-linked clones were reported to be significantly enriched in matched synovial fluid samples from ankylosing spondylitis patients. Some motif variants were previously reported in synovial fluid and blood of reactive arthritis patients, suggesting common disease-initiation mechanisms. A TCR beta motif of several highly homologous amino acid variants appeared characteristic of blood from ankylosing spondylitis patients.

From a lookup of the germline V gene (reference sequence), CDR1 and CDR2 are SEHNR and FQNEAQ. The CDR3, from cysteine to phenylalanine, totals 15 residues. Only the CDR3 DNA is retained, 45 bases long and in frame from the first base. Unmatched junction bases come to 3, with V trimmed by 4 bases and J by 4 bases. Instrument on record: Illumina HiSeq 2500. TCR beta libraries were prepared by quantitative 5'-RACE with molecular barcodes. The published analysis was carried out like this. To identify disease-linked TCR variants, a new computational method was used, one built on a probabilistic model of VDJ rearrangement. In TCRdb, the public reads were trimmed at Q25 with fastp and aligned with MiXCR, with productive beta chains retained. Each record represents a unique CDR3 protein, reported with the most common genes and DNA among its rows. TCRdb assigned the V and J calls; the authors' analysis was not used. For this sample there are 400,000 or so distinct CDR3 sequences; approximately 26% appear just once. About 1% of the sample is held by the ten biggest clonotypes.

Comments on this clonotype: It lacks a known antigen. Per-base qualities were not stored, and no clone one base away is much larger.

The chain is encoded by TRBV7-9 joined to TRBJ2-5, with 13 bases aligning to TRBD2. The sample taken for sequencing was blood, either unsorted or a sorted T cell fraction (not recorded which). This TCR was recovered from a male donor with ankylosing spondylitis. The nucleotides are TGTGCCAGCAGCTCCGGGACTAGCGGGATAGAGACCCAGTACTTC. Translated, it reads CASSSGTSGIETQYF.